The rows below give T cell receptor beta chains drawn from one sample of a study of cytotoxic CD8 clonotypes in ibrutinib-treated CLL. Libraries were prepared by immunoSEQ multiplex PCR; TCRdb keeps only in-frame clonotypes and omits some of them. This table holds roughly 250,000 clones, roughly 74% found once. The material was PBMCs, obtained after 24 months of ibrutinib treatment. The receptors here all came from a human donor with chronic lymphocytic leukemia. Both conserved end residues are trimmed from each CDR3.

TRBV19	13	TRBJ2-7	ASSRTGGGPYEQY
TRBV7-2	14	TRBJ2-4	ASSLTGTEPKNIQY
TRBV30	9	TRBJ2-2	AWSGVGELF
TRBV2	13	TRBJ2-7	ASSPRTGDSYEQY
TRBV11-3	15	TRBJ2-1	ASSSRVVAGGPGEQF
TRBV29-1	12	TRBJ2-2	SVPMFEGTGELF
TRBV11-1	13	TRBJ2-6	ASSLFTAGANVLT
TRBV19	11	TRBJ2-2	ASSELATGELF
TRBV5-1	11	TRBJ2-3	ASSSTEAGTQY
TRBV7-8	9	TRBJ2-1	ASRFGDEQF
TRBV9	13	TRBJ2-7	ASSAGGQGSYEQY
TRBV7-3	11	TRBJ2-1	ASSLSEGHEQF
TRBV19	13	TRBJ1-5	ASCRGSASNQPQH
TRBV7-2	12	TRBJ2-5	ASSSTGPQETQY
TRBV25-1	10	TRBJ2-4	ASGPGGRVQY
TRBV25-1	11	TRBJ2-7	ASSGGLRNEQY
TRBV6-5	13	TRBJ1-2	ASSRRQGAGYGYT
TRBV5-1	12	TRBJ2-1	ASSLANTGDEQF
TRBV29-1	11	TRBJ1-2	SGDRGGSDGYT
TRBV10-1	13	TRBJ1-3	ASSRDISSGNTIY
TRBV10-3	13	TRBJ2-3	AISDSREASDTQY
TRBV7-3	13	TRBJ2-3	ASSPTPSGTDTQY
TRBV7-3	11	TRBJ2-1	ASSFQGDNEQF
TRBV6-5	13	TRBJ2-5	ASSWTSGMVETQY
TRBV6-1	12	TRBJ1-5	ASSAWDSNQPQH
TRBV10-1	13	TRBJ2-1	ASSESGLAYNEQF
TRBV6-5	13	TRBJ2-7	ASSYFGTGANEQY
TRBV28	11	TRBJ2-1	ASRERSYNEQF
TRBV5-1	14	TRBJ2-1	ASSLGVREDYNEQF
TRBV12-5	13	TRBJ1-3	ASGLVTDSGNTIY
TRBV11-2	12	TRBJ1-1	ASSRYGGNTEAF
TRBV7-2	11	TRBJ2-7	ASSFDYSYEQY
TRBV4-1	13	.	ASSPGLAGPYEQY
TRBV10-2	15	TRBJ2-3	ASSEPTGLGNTDTQY
TRBV9	12	TRBJ2-3	ASSADRATDTQY
TRBV11-2	11	TRBJ2-1	ASSFERESPGF
TRBV19	10	TRBJ2-7	ASGQGEYEQY